Listed below are T cell receptor beta chains from one sample, sequenced in a study of beta chain features in type 1 diabetes. Measured with immunoSEQ multiplex PCR; TCRdb has only the in-frame clones, and not every one. The sample has some 220,000 clones, approximately 10% seen once. The specimen sequenced was central memory CD4+ T cells from blood. The receptors shown here come from a man between 18 and 35 years old in good health. Each CDR3 is given with its conserved first and last residue. A D gene is named only where the DNA matches it firmly. Clone sizes are given selectively: once, few, many, or a class where the clone is expanded.

clone_size j_call v_call d_call cdr3_nt cdr3_aa
few TRBJ2-7 TRBV7-2 - TGTGCCAGCAGCTTCACCTTGGCCCAGGGACGCAACGAGCAGTACTTC CASSFTLAQGRNEQYF
few TRBJ1-2 TRBV19 - TGTGCCAGTACCACCACAGGGACGGCCGGCTACACCTTC CASTTTGTAGYTF
- TRBJ2-7 TRBV6-5 - TGTGCCAGCAGTTTTCGCCGGGCCTACGAGCAGTACTTC CASSFRRAYEQYF
- TRBJ2-2 TRBV27 - TGTGCCAGCAGTTCCCCCCTTATGGGAGTGAGGCGCGGGGAGCTGTTTTTT CASSSPLMGVRRGELFF
- TRBJ2-7 TRBV28 - TGTGCCAGCAGTTCACCCTTCCTGGAATCCTACGAGCAGTACTTC CASSSPFLESYEQYF
- TRBJ1-1 TRBV4-3 - TGCGCCAGCAGCCAAGCCCCCCAGGGGACGAACACTGAAGCTTTCTTT CASSQAPQGTNTEAFF
few TRBJ2-7 TRBV28 - TGTGCCAGCAGTTTAGGTCACGAGCAGTACTTC CASSLGHEQYF
few TRBJ2-1 TRBV18 - TGTGCCAGCTCACCACCCTCTAGCGAGTTCTACAATGAGCAGTTCTTC CASSPPSSEFYNEQFF
- TRBJ2-3 TRBV11-3 - TGTGCCAGCAGCCAAGTACACTTAGACACAGATACGCAGTATTTT CASSQVHLDTDTQYF
- TRBJ2-3 TRBV30 TRBD1 TGTGCCTGGACCCAGGGAACAGGGGATGCAAATACGCAGTATTTT CAWTQGTGDANTQYF
- TRBJ1-2 TRBV2 TRBD1 TGTGCCAGCGCTAGGACAGGCTATGGCTACACCTTC CASARTGYGYTF
many TRBJ2-5 TRBV27 - TGTGCCAGCAGTTTATATTCTTCTGGGCGGGAGACCCAGTACTTC CASSLYSSGRETQYF
- TRBJ2-7 TRBV5-4 - TGTGCCAGCAGTATAAGGACCTCCTACGAGCAGTACTTC CASSIRTSYEQYF
- TRBJ1-5 TRBV6-5 - TGTGCCAGCACCGAAAATGGGCAGCCCCAGCATTTT CASTENGQPQHF
many TRBJ2-5 TRBV5-4 - TGTGCCAGCAGTTGGGACCGGGAGACCCAGTACTTC CASSWDRETQYF
- TRBJ2-5 TRBV15 - TGTGCCACCAGCAGAGCCAGGGAAGAGACCCAGTACTTC CATSRAREETQYF
few TRBJ1-2 TRBV6-5 - TGTGCCAGCAGCCTACAATACAGAAACTATGGCTACACCTTC CASSLQYRNYGYTF
- TRBJ2-7 TRBV7-8 TRBD2 TGTGCCAGCAGCTTGGGCGGGAGAAGCGAGCAGTACTTC CASSLGGRSEQYF
- TRBJ2-7 TRBV4-1 - TGCGCCAGCAGTCCCGGACTTGGTTACGAGCAGTACTTC CASSPGLGYEQYF
- TRBJ2-1 TRBV7-9 TRBD2 TGTGCCAGCAGCCCCGTTGGACTAGCGGTAAACGAGCAGTTCTTC CASSPVGLAVNEQFF
few TRBJ2-5 TRBV19 - TGTGCCAGTAGTATCCGCCACAGTGAGACCCAGTACTTC CASSIRHSETQYF
- TRBJ2-7 TRBV6-6 TRBD2 TGTGCCAGCAGTTATCTAGCGGACTACGAGCAGTACTTC CASSYLADYEQYF
- TRBJ2-5 TRBV7-2 - TGTGCCAGCAGCTTAATAGCGATCCAGACCCAGTACTTC CASSLIAIQTQYF
medium-sized TRBJ2-4 TRBV7-9 - TGTGCCAGCAGCTTTCTACTAGCCAAAAACATTCAGTACTTC CASSFLLAKNIQYF
few TRBJ2-3 TRBV30 TRBD2 TGTGCCTGGAGTGTATCCCTTCCGGGACTAGCAACAGATACGCAGTATTTT CAWSVSLPGLATDTQYF
- TRBJ2-3 TRBV9 - TGTGCCAGCAGCGTAGGCGGCGGTAGCACAGATACGCAGTATTTT CASSVGGGSTDTQYF
- TRBJ2-1 TRBV15 TRBD2 TGTGCCACCAGCATCGGACTAGCCTTTGACTCCTACAATGAGCAGTTCTTC CATSIGLAFDSYNEQFF
- TRBJ2-6 TRBV5-4 - TGTGCCAGCAGCCAAGAATACAGCCACTCTGGGGCCAACGTCCTGACTTTC CASSQEYSHSGANVLTF
- TRBJ2-1 TRBV5-1 - TGCGCCAGCAGCTTGGGCCAGCACAATGAGCAGTTCTTC CASSLGQHNEQFF
- TRBJ2-7 TRBV6-1 - TGTGCCACCCGTGAGCCCTCCTACGAGCAGTACTTC CATREPSYEQYF
few TRBJ2-3 TRBV29-1 - TGCAGCGTTGGGACTACAGATACGCAGTATTTT CSVGTTDTQYF
- TRBJ1-1 TRBV5-6 - TGTGCCAGCAGCTTGTTCCAGGCAGTGAACACTGAAGCTTTCTTT CASSLFQAVNTEAFF
few TRBJ2-3 TRBV7-2 - TGTGCCAGCAGCGCCCGGGGGGATACGCAGTATTTT CASSARGDTQYF
few TRBJ2-3 TRBV30 TRBD1 TGTGCCTGGACCCCTTCGGACAGGGCAGATACGCAGTATTTT CAWTPSDRADTQYF
few TRBJ2-3 TRBV2 TRBD1 TGTGCCACTTACCGGGACAGGGGATCCACAGATACGCAGTATTTT CATYRDRGSTDTQYF
few TRBJ2-2 TRBV28 - TGTGCCAGCAAAGGACAGAACACCGGGGAGCTGTTTTTT CASKGQNTGELFF
few TRBJ1-5 TRBV19 TRBD1 TGTGCCAGTAGGGGGAGGGACAGGGTCAATCAGCCCCAGCATTTT CASRGRDRVNQPQHF
few TRBJ2-4 TRBV19 TRBD1 TGTGCCACCCAGAGGGACAGGGGTCATATTCAGTACTTC CATQRDRGHIQYF
many TRBJ2-1 TRBV9 - TGTGCCAGCAGCGTAGGAGTTTACAATGAGCAGTTCTTC CASSVGVYNEQFF
- TRBJ2-7 TRBV5-6 - TGTGCCAGCAGCCCGTTGGGAAACTACGAGCAGTACTTC CASSPLGNYEQYF
- TRBJ2-2 TRBV30 - TGTGCCTGGAGTGTAAGGGGCAGGGTGGACACCGGGGAGCTGTTTTTT CAWSVRGRVDTGELFF
many TRBJ2-1 TRBV4-3 TRBD2 TGCGCCAGCAGCCAAGCGTTCCGAACTAGCGGTTACAATGAGCAGTTCTTC CASSQAFRTSGYNEQFF
- TRBJ2-7 TRBV7-3 TRBD2 TGTGCCAGCAGCTTCTCTAGCGGCCCCTACGAGCAGTACTTC CASSFSSGPYEQYF
- TRBJ1-2 TRBV29-1 - TGCAGCGTCGGACCGCCCACGGGACATAGCTATGGCTACACCTTC CSVGPPTGHSYGYTF
few TRBJ2-1 TRBV7-9 TRBD2 TGTGCCACCCGACTAGCGGGAGTGGGGGAGCAGTTCTTC CATRLAGVGEQFF
few TRBJ2-1 TRBV15 - TGTGCCACCAGCAGAGACCTAGGGCTCTACAATGAGCAGTTCTTC CATSRDLGLYNEQFF
few TRBJ1-1 TRBV11-2 - TGTGCCAGCACCAATCTTAGGAACACTGAAGCTTTCTTT CASTNLRNTEAFF
- TRBJ2-3 TRBV4-2 - TGTGCCAGCAGCCTATCAGATCCGGGAGATACGCAGTATTTT CASSLSDPGDTQYF
- TRBJ2-1 TRBV10-3 - TGTGCCATCAGGCAACTAGATCTGGAGTTCTTC CAIRQLDLEFF
- TRBJ1-5 TRBV6-1 - TGTGCCAGCAGTAGCGTCTCGGAGCAGCCCCAGCATTTT CASSSVSEQPQHF
- TRBJ2-5 TRBV30 - TGTGCCTGGAGTTCTACTCCCCGGGGAGCCCAGTACTTC CAWSSTPRGAQYF
- TRBJ2-7 TRBV6-5 - TGTGCCAGCAGTTACTCGACTAACCGCGCCTTC CASSYSTNRAF